The 8 T cell receptor beta chains presented below share a single source sample, sequenced in a study of early stage breast cancer tumors. Sequencing used immunoSEQ multiplex PCR; TCRdb keeps in-frame clones, though not all of them. The sample shows nearly 70,000 clones, 75% to 90% of them seen only once. Sequencing was carried out using blood. Source of these receptors: a person in their 40s with breast cancer.

This clone was recorded a few times. The rearrangement joins TRBV5-4 to TRBJ1-4, with 10 bases lining up with TRBD1. V was pared by 4 bases and J by 8 bases, with 8 bases of the junction left unmatched. This CDR3 region has 15 residues. CDR1 is SGHNT, CDR2 YYREEE, per germline (reference sequence). DNA of the CDR3: TGTGCCAGCAGCGAAGGGGACAGGGGCGTCGAAAAACTGTTTTTT. Translation gives CASSEGDRGVEKLFF.

CDR3: CASSLEVGWEKLFF. The DNA of the CDR3 is TGTGCCAGCAGCTTAGAGGTTGGGTGGGAAAAACTGTTTTTT. V and J are TRBV11-2 and TRBJ1-4; no clear D gene. V was clipped by 0 bases and J by 8 bases, with 10 bases between them. Germline-derived CDR1 and CDR2 are SGHAT and FQNNGV. CDR3 length: 14 residues.

V is TRBV19 and J is TRBJ2-2, with 8 bases fitting TRBD1. This CDR3 spans 13 amino acids. V dropped 4 bases and J dropped 7; count of bases not matched to a gene: 2. Germline values: CDR1 LNHDA, CDR2 SQIVND (reference sequence). The DNA for the CDR3 is TGTGCCAGTAGTAAAGACAGGGGCGGGGAGCTGTTTTTT. Translated, it gives CASSKDRGGELFF. The complete variable domain, with remaining parts taken from reference TRBV19 and TRBJ2-2, reads DGGITQSPKYLFRKEGQNVTLSCEQNLNHDAMYWYRQDPGQGLRLIYYSQIVNDFQKGDIAEGYSVSREKKESFPLTVTSAQKNPTAFYLCASSKDRGGELFFGEGSRLTVL.

This clone appeared a few times. The V call is TRBV5-5, the J call TRBJ1-4; D not certain. The V end lost 4 bases, the J end lost 0 bases, and 10 bases lay between the germline ends. Germline CDR1 reads SGHKS; CDR2 reads YYEKEE (reference sequence). The CDR3 has 15 residues. The CDR3 here is CASSKGGTTNEKLFF. The CDR3 nucleotides read TGTGCCAGCAGCAAGGGCGGTACAACTAATGAAAAACTGTTTTTT.

The chain recombines TRBV27 with TRBJ2-2; D gene unclear. The length of the CDR3 is 13 residues. Germline-derived CDR1 and CDR2 are MNHEY and SMNVEV (reference sequence). V lost 4 bases and J lost 5, with 8 bases in between. The chain's CDR3 is CASSSFGTGELFF. CDR3 bases: TGTGCCAGCAGTTCCTTCGGGACCGGGGAGCTGTTTTTT.

The chain carries TRBV6-6 and TRBJ2-7; D possibly corresponds to TRBD2 (6 bases). The germline V gene has CDR1 MNHNY and CDR2 SVGAGI (reference sequence). V gave up 2 bases and J gave up 5 bases, with 19 bases separating them. CDR3 length: 16 residues. The CDR3 spells CASSYPPRGESDEQYF. The CDR3 DNA is TGTGCCAGCAGTTACCCCCCGCGGGGAGAAAGCGACGAGCAGTACTTC.

This chain connects TRBV6-6 to TRBJ2-1, with no clear D. The ends were cut back, 10 bases at V and 8 bases at J, with 18 bases in the middle. This CDR3 is built from 13 residues. Germline CDR1 MNHNY, CDR2 SVGAGI (reference sequence). This CDR3 is CATSDPPRDEQFF. CDR3 bases: TGTGCCACCTCAGACCCTCCTCGGGATGAGCAGTTCTTC.

The genes are TRBV11-2 and TRBJ2-1; no clear D gene. Germline lookup yields CDR1 SGHAT and CDR2 FQNNGV. The V gene lost 0 bases and the J gene lost 4 bases, with 19 bases spanning the gap. The CDR3 spans 18 residues. CDR3 coding DNA: TGTGCCAGCAGCTTAGAAGCTAGGGCCGTCAGCTATTACAATGAGCAGTTCTTC. Its protein product is CASSLEARAVSYYNEQFF.